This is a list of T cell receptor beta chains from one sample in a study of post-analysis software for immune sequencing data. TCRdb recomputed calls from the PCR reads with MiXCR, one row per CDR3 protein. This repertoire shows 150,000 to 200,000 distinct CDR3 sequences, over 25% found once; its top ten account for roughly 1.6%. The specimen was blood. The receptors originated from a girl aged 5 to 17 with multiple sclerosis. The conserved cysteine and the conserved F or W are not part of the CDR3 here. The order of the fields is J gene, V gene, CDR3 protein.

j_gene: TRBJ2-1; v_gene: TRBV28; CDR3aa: ASSFVASYNEQF
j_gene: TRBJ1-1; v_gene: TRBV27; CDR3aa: ASSPRRMNTEAF
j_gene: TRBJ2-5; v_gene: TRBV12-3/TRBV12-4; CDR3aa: ASRRGHQETQY
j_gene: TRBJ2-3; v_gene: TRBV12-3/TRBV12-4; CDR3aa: ASSIGLAGSLNTQY
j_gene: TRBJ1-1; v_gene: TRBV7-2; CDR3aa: ASSSSLNTEAF
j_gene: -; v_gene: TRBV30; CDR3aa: AWSGGVGTQY
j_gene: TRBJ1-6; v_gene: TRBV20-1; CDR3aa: SARVGREDSPLH
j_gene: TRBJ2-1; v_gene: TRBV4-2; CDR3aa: ASSQRLAGGSYNEQF
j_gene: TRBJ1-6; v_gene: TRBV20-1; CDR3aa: SARSGNGVGSPLH
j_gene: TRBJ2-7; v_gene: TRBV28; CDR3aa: VSSRSGRASYEQY
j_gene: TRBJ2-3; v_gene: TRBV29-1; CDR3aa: SLDNGRDTQY
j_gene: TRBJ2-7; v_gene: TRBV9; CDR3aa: ASSVASGASYEQY
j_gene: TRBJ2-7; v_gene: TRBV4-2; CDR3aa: ASSQDSGGSSYEQY
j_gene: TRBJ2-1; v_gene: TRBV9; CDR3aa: ASSPGGGGAENEQF
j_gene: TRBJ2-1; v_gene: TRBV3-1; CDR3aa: ASSQDQGLHNEQF
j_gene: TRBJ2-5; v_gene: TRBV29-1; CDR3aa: SGEPIKTAQETQY
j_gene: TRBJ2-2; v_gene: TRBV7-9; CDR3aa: ASSLPLAGLGGTGELF
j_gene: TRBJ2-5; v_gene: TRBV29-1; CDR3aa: SVSQTGNQETQY
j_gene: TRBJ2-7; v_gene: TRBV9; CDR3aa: AGSEGTGGALEQY
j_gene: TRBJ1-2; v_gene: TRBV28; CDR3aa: ATVGGYGYT
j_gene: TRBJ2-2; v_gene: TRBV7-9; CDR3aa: ASSPLQGENTGELF
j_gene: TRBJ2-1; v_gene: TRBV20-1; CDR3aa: SAPTDYNEQF
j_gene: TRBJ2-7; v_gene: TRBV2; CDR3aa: ASRPGLASYEQY
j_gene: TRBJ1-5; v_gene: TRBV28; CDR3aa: ASTGTGVSVDQPQH
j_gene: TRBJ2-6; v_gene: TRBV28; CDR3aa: ASSVHRGSYLSGANVLT
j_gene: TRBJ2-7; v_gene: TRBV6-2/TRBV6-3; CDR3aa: GSSKLAGAPYNEQY
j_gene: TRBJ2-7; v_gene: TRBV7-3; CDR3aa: ASSLSGGPYEQY
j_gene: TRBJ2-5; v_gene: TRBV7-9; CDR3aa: ASSLGTRMSETRY
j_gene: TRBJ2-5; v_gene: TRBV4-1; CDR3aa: ASSQDLRAGSMETQY
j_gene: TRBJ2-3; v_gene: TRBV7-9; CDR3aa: ASSSSLDTQY
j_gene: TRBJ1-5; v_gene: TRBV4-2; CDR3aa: ASSQMGQGPDQPQH